This TCR beta chain was identified in a study of CD8 T cells in Susac syndrome (dated by TCRdb to between 2018 and 2021). Context from the whole study: Among the sequenced Susac syndrome patients, about six had clinically active disease and under 10 were in clinical remission. At the time of blood withdrawal, Susac syndrome patients were either therapy-naive, taking corticosteroids (with some also receiving IVIg), or on IVIg alone. The study used repertoire sequencing to test whether antigen drove CD8+ T cell activation and differentiation in Susac syndrome.

Peripheral blood CD8+ and CD4+ T cells from healthy donors, Susac syndrome patients and multiple sclerosis patients were profiled using high-throughput TCR beta sequencing. Susac syndrome patients met recently defined diagnostic criteria for definite or probable disease. CD8+ TEMRA cells were enriched by FACS, while bulk CD8+ and CD4+ T cells were purified by magnetic negative isolation. Blood was collected in EDTA tubes and processed within 24 hours, with PBMCs isolated through density gradient centrifugation. PBMCs intended for TCR sequencing were cryopreserved in liquid nitrogen and were subsequently thawed in a 37 degrees C water bath. A purity of at least 90% was achieved for sorted or isolated CD4+, CD8+ and CD8+ TEMRA cells. Results the study describes overall, beyond this receptor: No clonal expansion was detected in the CD4+ T cell repertoire of Susac syndrome patients. The study acknowledged that relatively few individuals were included in the TCR sequencing and HLA analysis.

RNA was extracted using the RNeasy kit, and about 0.45 to 1 ug of the RNA was reverse transcribed with random hexamers. TCR beta CDR3 regions were amplified with the immunoSEQ multiplex PCR assay covering 54 Vbeta and 13 Jbeta segments. PCR amplification bias was corrected using a synthetic template baseline for primer optimization and computational correction. From the authors' description of their analysis: Reads were assigned to V, D and J genes according to IMGT and analyzed in immunoSEQ Analyzer, with only productive sequences retained. Clonality was calculated as one minus the Shannon entropy normalized by log2 of the number of productive unique sequences. For each patient and control, public and private clones were evaluated within the 100 most prevalent clones. Clones were defined as Susac-specific if absent from the healthy and MS cohorts, from approximately 1,100 published viral clones and from other ImmuneACCESS disease sequences. Starting from the raw public reads, TCRdb applied fastp trimming at Q25, assembled clones with MiXCR and retained in-frame beta chains. For every CDR3 protein sequence, its rows merge into one entry that carries the most common genes and DNA. TCRdb's processing, not the authors', yielded these V and J calls. The sample table contains around 200,000 distinct CDR3 sequences; only one count was recorded for around 94% of them. The ten largest account for 0.099% of the sample.

With regard to this clonotype: The antigen it recognizes is unknown. No much larger clone is present one base from it, and per-base qualities are unavailable.

The source of this sequence is a human donor with Susac syndrome. Sequencing used CD4+ T cells from PBMCs.

The CDR3 is CSVERQGVHEQYF. In nucleotides, the sequence is TGCAGCGTAGAACGACAGGGCGTCCACGAGCAGTACTTC. Rearrangement joined TRBV29-1 to TRBJ2-7; 7 bases in between match TRBD1. Relative to germline, V is missing 6 bases and J is missing 5 bases, with 10 bases of the junction outside any gene match. CDR1 and CDR2 were assigned from the germline V gene as SQVTM and ANQGSEA. The CDR3 holds 13 amino acids from the cysteine to the phenylalanine. The only DNA kept is the CDR3, 39 bases in frame from the first base.